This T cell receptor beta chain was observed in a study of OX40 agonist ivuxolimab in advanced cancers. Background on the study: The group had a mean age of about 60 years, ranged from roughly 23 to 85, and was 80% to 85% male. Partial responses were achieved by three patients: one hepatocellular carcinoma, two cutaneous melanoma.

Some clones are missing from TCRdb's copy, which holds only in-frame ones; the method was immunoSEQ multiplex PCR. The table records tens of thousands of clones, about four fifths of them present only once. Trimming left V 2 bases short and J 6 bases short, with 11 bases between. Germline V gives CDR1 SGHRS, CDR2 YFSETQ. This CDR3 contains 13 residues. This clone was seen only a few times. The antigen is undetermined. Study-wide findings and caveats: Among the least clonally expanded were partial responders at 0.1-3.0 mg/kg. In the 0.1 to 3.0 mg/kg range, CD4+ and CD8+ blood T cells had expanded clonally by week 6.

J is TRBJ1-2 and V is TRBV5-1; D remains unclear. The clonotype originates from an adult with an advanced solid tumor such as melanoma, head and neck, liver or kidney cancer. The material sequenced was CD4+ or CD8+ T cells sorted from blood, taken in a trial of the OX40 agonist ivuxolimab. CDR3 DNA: TGCGCCAGCAGCTTTAGCCCGCGGGATGGCTACACCTTC. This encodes CASSFSPRDGYTF.